The sample holds a few counts of the clone carrying this T cell receptor beta chain. The antigen remains undetermined. Indicated time point: patch test 1, 2 weeks after DPC sensitization. Regarding treatment: therapeutic diphenylcyclopropenone sensitization with weekly scalp DPC. TCRdb analysed the RACE reads with MiXCR anew, one entry per CDR3 protein. Counted here are about 120,000 distinct CDR3 sequences, roughly an eighth occurring once; the ten biggest clones make up 0.9% to 0.95%. The data derive from a study of human T cells and chemical hapten exposure. Study-wide context: Donors were sensitized with 2% DPC on the upper inner arm. A patient group, mainly female, showed alopecia areata, totalis or universalis. Largely, small differences in pooled library volume made per-sample TCR yields vary. Study conclusions and caveats: The study found expanded TCRs formed significantly more large CDR3 similarity clusters than controls.

The CDR3 contains 14 residues. Per germline, CDR1 LGHDT and CDR2 YNNKEL (reference sequence). Trimming took off 1 base at V and 4 bases at J, with 10 bases between the two ends. The rearrangement uses TRBV3-1 and TRBJ1-1, with a tentative D call TRBD1 (5 bases). This sample comprised whole blood, obtained in connection with sensitization to the hapten diphenylcyclopropenone (DPC). This sequence originates from a young man with alopecia areata. Some clones in this sample may be carry-over from other donors' samples. CDR3 DNA: TGTGCCAGCAGCCAAGGGCCTGGGACCACTGAAGCTTTCTTT. Translating it yields CASSQGPGTTEAFF.